Listed below are T cell receptor beta chains from one sample, sequenced in a study of CD8 T cells in Susac syndrome. TCRdb processed the immunoSEQ multiplex PCR reads anew with MiXCR; each CDR3 protein has one entry. The table shows over 150,000 distinct CDR3 sequences, with about 94% occurring only once. Sequenced sample: CD4+ T cells from PBMCs. These receptors were obtained from a human donor with multiple sclerosis. Both conserved end residues are trimmed from each CDR3.

j_call v_call cdr3_aa
TRBJ2-7 TRBV28 ASSLGGGGTYEQY
TRBJ2-3 TRBV7-2 ASSLAGLAGWNTQY
TRBJ2-7 TRBV5-1 ASSLIAGYEQY
TRBJ2-3 TRBV24-1 ATSPRVTDTQY
TRBJ2-2 TRBV7-9 ASSPMGTGELF
TRBJ2-5 TRBV2 ASNPGVQETQY
TRBJ2-3 TRBV5-1 ASSRSARTDTQY
TRBJ2-2 TRBV6-2/TRBV6-3 ASSSRTSGTGGELF
TRBJ1-6 TRBV27 ASSLSNRGGSPLH
TRBJ2-7 TRBV2 ASKGQGKSEQY
TRBJ2-1 TRBV20-1 SAEPFVHEQF